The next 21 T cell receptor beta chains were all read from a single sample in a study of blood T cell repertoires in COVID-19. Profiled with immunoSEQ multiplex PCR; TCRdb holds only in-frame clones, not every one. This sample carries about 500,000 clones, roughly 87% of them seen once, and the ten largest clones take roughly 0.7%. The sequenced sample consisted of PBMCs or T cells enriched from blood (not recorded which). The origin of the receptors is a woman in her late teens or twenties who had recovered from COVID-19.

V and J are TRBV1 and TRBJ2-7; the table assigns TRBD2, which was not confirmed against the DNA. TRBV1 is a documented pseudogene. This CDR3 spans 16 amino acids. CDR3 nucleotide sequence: TGCACCAGCAGCCAACCTCCCCAGCGGGGGAGTAACGAGCAGTACTTC. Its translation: CTSSQPPQRGSNEQYF.

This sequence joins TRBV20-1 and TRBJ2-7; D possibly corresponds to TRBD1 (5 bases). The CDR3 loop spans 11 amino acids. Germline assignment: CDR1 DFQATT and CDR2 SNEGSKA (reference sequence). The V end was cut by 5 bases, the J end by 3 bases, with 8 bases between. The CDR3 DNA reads TGCAGTGCTCAGACAGACTACGAGCAGTACTTC. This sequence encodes CSAQTDYEQYF.

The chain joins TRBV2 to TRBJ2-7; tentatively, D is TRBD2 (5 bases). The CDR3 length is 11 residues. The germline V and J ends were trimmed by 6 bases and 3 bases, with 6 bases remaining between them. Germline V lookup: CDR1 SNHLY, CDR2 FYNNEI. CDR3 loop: CASRDYYEQYF. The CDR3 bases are TGTGCCAGCAGAGACTACTACGAGCAGTACTTC.

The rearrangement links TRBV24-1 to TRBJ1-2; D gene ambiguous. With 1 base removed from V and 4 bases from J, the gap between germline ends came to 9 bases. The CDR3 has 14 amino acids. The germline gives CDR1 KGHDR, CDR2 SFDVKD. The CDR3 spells CATSDFLTSYGYTF. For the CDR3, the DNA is TGTGCCACCAGTGATTTTCTAACCTCCTATGGCTACACCTTC.

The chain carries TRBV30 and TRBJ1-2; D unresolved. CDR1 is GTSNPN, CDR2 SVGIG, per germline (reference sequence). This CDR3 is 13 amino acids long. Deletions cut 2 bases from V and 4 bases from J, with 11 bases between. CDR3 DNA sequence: TGTGCCTGGAGTCTCGCGGCAGTCTATGGCTACACCTTC. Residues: CAWSLAAVYGYTF.

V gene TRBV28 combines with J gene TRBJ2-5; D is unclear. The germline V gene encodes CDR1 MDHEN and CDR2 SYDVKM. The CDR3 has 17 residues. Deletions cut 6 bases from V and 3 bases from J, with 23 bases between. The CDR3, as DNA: TGTGCCAGCAGCCACAACCCCCGACTGGTAATAAAAGAGACCCAGTACTTC. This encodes CASSHNPRLVIKETQYF.

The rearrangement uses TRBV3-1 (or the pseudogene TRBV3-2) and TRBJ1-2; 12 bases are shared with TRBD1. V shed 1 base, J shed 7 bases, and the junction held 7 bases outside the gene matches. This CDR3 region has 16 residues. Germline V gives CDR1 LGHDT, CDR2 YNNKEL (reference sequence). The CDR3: CASSQVGDRGQRGYTF. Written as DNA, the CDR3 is TGTGCCAGCAGCCAAGTTGGGGACAGGGGGCAGCGTGGCTACACCTTC.

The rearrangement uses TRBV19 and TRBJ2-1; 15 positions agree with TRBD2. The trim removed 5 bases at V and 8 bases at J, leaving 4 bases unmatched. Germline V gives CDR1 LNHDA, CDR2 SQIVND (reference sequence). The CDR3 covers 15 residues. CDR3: CASSLGLAGGHEQFF. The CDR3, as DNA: TGTGCCAGTAGTCTGGGACTAGCGGGGGGTCATGAGCAGTTCTTC.

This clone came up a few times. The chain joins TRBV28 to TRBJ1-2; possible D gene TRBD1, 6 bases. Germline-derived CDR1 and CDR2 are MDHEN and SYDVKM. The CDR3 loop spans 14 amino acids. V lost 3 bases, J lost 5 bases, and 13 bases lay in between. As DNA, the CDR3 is TGTGCCAGCAGTTTGAAGAAGGGGGTTTATGGCTACACCTTC. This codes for CASSLKKGVYGYTF.

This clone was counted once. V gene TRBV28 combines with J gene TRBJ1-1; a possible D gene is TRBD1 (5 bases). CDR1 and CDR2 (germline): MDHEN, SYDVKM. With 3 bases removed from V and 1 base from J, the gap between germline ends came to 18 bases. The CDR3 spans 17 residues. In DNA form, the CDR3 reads TGTGCCAGCAGTTTCAGTGGTAGCGGACAATCGAACACTGAAGCTTTCTTT. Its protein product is CASSFSGSGQSNTEAFF. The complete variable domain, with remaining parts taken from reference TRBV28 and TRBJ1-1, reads DVKVTQSSRYLVKRTGEKVFLECVQDMDHENMFWYRQDPGLGLRLIYFSYDVKMKEKGDIPEGYSVSREKKERFSLILESASTNQTSMYLCASSFSGSGQSNTEAFFGQGTRLTVV.

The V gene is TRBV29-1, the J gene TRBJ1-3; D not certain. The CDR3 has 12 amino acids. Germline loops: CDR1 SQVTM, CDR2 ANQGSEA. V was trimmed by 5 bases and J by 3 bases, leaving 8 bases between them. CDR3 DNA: TGCAGCGTTCTAAGTGGTGGAAACACCATATATTTT. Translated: CSVLSGGNTIYF.

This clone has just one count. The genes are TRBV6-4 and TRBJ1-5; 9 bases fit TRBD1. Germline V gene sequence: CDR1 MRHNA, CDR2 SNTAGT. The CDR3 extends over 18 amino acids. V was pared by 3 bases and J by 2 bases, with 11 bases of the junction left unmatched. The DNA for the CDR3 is TGTGCCAGCAGTGAACAGGGGGCGGTAAACGGGGGCAATCAGCCCCAGCATTTT. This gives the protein CASSEQGAVNGGNQPQHF.

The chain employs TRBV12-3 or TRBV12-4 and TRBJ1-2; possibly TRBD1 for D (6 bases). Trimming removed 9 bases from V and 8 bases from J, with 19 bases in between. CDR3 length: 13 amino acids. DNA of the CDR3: TGTGCCAGTAATCTCAGGGGACGAGCAGGCTACACCTTC. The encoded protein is CASNLRGRAGYTF.

CDR3 DNA: TGCGCCAGCAGCTTGGCTACAGGGTCCCAAGAGACCCAGTACTTC. Protein: CASSLATGSQETQYF. The rearrangement links TRBV5-1 to TRBJ2-5, with D possibly TRBD1 on 6 matching bases. V lost 0 bases, J lost 1 base, and 10 bases lay in between. The germline V gene has CDR1 SGHRS and CDR2 YFSETQ. The CDR3 extends over 15 amino acids.

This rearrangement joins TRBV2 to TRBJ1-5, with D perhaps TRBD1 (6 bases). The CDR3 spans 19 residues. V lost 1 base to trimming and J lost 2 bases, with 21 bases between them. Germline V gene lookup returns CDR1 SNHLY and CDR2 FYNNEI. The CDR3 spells CASSEDPSTGGGGNQPQHF. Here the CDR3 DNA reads TGTGCCAGCAGTGAAGACCCCTCGACAGGAGGAGGAGGCAATCAGCCCCAGCATTTT.

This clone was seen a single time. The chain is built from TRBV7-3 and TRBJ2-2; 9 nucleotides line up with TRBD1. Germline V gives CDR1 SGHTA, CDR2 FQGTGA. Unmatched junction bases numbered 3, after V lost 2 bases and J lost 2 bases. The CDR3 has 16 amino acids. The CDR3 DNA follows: TGTGCCAGCAGCTTACGGACAGGGGTTAACACCGGGGAGCTGTTTTTT. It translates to CASSLRTGVNTGELFF.

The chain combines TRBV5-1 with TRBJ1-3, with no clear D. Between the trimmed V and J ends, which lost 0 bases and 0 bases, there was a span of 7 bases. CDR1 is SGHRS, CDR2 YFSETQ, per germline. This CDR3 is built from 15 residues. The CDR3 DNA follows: TGCGCCAGCAGCTTGGAGCCTTTCTCTGGAAACACCATATATTTT. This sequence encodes CASSLEPFSGNTIYF.

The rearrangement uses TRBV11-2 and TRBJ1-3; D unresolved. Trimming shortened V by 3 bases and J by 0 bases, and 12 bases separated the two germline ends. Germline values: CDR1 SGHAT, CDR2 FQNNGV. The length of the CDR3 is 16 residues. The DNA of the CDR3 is TGTGCCAGCAGCTTCAGTTCTTACCGCTCTGGAAACACCATATATTTT. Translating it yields CASSFSSYRSGNTIYF.

This CDR3 is CAIRQALNTEAFF. The DNA for the CDR3 is TGTGCCATCAGGCAGGCCTTGAACACTGAAGCTTTCTTT. This chain uses TRBV10-3 with TRBJ1-1; D gene ambiguous. The CDR3 totals 13 residues. CDR1 and CDR2 from the germline V gene are ENHRY and SYGVKD. The V end lost 6 bases, the J end lost 0 bases, and 8 bases lay between the germline ends.

CDR3 loop: CASSEASGSYNSPLHF. The CDR3 DNA reads as TGTGCCAGCAGTGAGGCCTCGGGCTCCTATAATTCACCCCTCCACTTT. The chain couples TRBV25-1 to TRBJ1-6; D is undetermined. This CDR3 comprises 16 residues. V lost 3 bases to trimming and J lost 0 bases, with 9 bases between them. CDR1 and CDR2 (germline): MGHDK, SYGVNS.

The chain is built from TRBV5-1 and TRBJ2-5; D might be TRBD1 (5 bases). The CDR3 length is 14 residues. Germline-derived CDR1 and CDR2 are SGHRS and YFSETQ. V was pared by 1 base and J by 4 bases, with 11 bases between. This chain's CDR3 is CASSLHPGRETQYF. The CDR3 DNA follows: TGCGCCAGCAGCTTGCACCCAGGGCGAGAGACCCAGTACTTC.